This is a list of T cell receptor beta chains from one sample in a study of a mutant IDH1 vaccine in newly diagnosed glioma. These receptors' targets are unknown. TCRdb's copy holds only in-frame clones and misses some; the assay was immunoSEQ multiplex PCR. The data show tens of thousands of clones, with roughly 82% seen just once and 18% held by the top ten. The sample in question was PBMCs, obtained from a glioma patient whose treatment included an IDH1 peptide vaccine. These TCRs come from a man aged 18-30 years with glioma. Some clones in this sample may be carry-over from other donors' samples. CDR3s include the opening cysteine and the closing phenylalanine or tryptophan. D genes are given only for firm matches. Rows may omit the clone size; those that give it use once, few, many or a size class.

CDR3 protein	CDR3 DNA	D gene	V gene	clone size	J gene
CASSLGAGRVPGYTF	TGTGCCAGCAGCTTAGGGGCTGGGAGGGTCCCTGGCTACACCTTC	.	TRBV7-8	.	TRBJ1-2
CASSYYLGRGSDGYTF	TGTGCCAGCAGTTACTATCTCGGAAGGGGGTCTGATGGCTACACCTTC	.	TRBV6-5	.	TRBJ1-2
CAWSEGVSYNSPLHF	TGTGCCTGGAGTGAGGGGGTTTCCTATAATTCACCCCTCCACTTT	.	TRBV30	.	TRBJ1-6
CASSTYGTGDNVGQFF	TGTGCCAGCAGCACCTACGGGACAGGGGACAATGTCGGGCAGTTCTTC	TRBD1	TRBV7-2	.	TRBJ2-1
CASSLVDSFYEQYF	TGCGCCAGCAGCTTGGTGGACTCATTCTACGAGCAGTACTTC	.	TRBV5-1	few	TRBJ2-7
CASSEPVGGGEQFF	TGTGCCAGCAGTGAACCTGTAGGTGGGGGCGAGCAGTTCTTC	.	TRBV6-1	.	TRBJ2-1
CSATQGGGYTF	TGCAGTGCCACACAGGGAGGTGGCTACACCTTC	.	TRBV20-1	once	TRBJ1-2
CASSVSGGTYEQYF	TGTGCCAGCAGTGTTAGCGGGGGCACCTACGAGCAGTACTTC	TRBD2	TRBV6-1	.	TRBJ2-7
CSVAQTGGKAFF	TGCAGCGTTGCCCAAACAGGGGGAAAAGCTTTCTTT	TRBD1	TRBV29-1	.	TRBJ1-1
CASSLMVGRYYGYTF	TGTGCCAGCAGCTTAATGGTCGGAAGATACTATGGCTACACCTTC	.	TRBV7-9	.	TRBJ1-2
CASSVEEGYEKLFF	TGTGCCAGCAGCGTCGAAGAGGGGTATGAAAAACTGTTTTTT	.	TRBV7-9	once	TRBJ1-4
CASSLGRPREDTQYF	TGTGCCAGCAGTTTGGGGCGGCCTAGGGAGGATACGCAGTATTTT	.	TRBV28	few	TRBJ2-3
CASTSWGGNQNQPQHF	TGTGCCAGCACCTCTTGGGGAGGAAACCAAAATCAGCCCCAGCATTTT	.	TRBV28	.	TRBJ1-5
CASSQDEGDRAVQPQHF	TGTGCCAGCAGCCAAGATGAAGGGGACAGGGCGGTCCAGCCCCAGCATTTT	TRBD1	TRBV14	once	TRBJ1-5
CASSYGSGREQYF	TGTGCCAGCAGTTACGGGTCAGGGCGCGAGCAGTACTTC	.	TRBV6-5	.	TRBJ2-7
CASSERIMNTEAFF	TGTGCCAGCAGCGAAAGGATCATGAACACTGAAGCTTTCTTT	.	TRBV6-5	.	TRBJ1-1
CASSFLAGGGDIQYF	TGTGCCAGCAGTTTCCTAGCGGGAGGAGGGGACATTCAGTACTTC	TRBD2	TRBV27	.	TRBJ2-4
CASSPPGQLPTSGANVLTF	TGTGCCAGCTCACCACCAGGTCAGCTACCTACCTCTGGGGCCAACGTCCTGACTTTC	.	TRBV18	.	TRBJ2-6
CASSRERGLNTGELFF	TGTGCCAGCAGTCGAGAGAGGGGGCTGAACACCGGGGAGCTGTTTTTT	TRBD1	TRBV2	once	TRBJ2-2
CASSYSVRGEGEQYF	TGTGCCAGCAGTTACTCGGTTAGGGGAGAAGGGGAGCAGTACTTC	.	TRBV6-5	.	TRBJ2-7
CAWRVPGRNFHPTGNTIYF	TGTGCCTGGAGGGTTCCGGGACGGAACTTTCATCCTACTGGAAACACCATATATTTT	.	TRBV30	.	TRBJ1-3
CASSQGDRDNEKLFF	TGCGCCAGCAGCCAAGGGGACAGGGACAATGAAAAACTGTTTTTT	TRBD1	TRBV4-1	.	TRBJ1-4
CASSPGGTEAFF	TGTGCCAGCAGCCCGGGGGGCACTGAAGCTTTCTTT	.	TRBV27	.	TRBJ1-1
CASSTSWVVDEQYF	TGTGCCAGCAGCACTTCGTGGGTGGTAGACGAGCAGTACTTC	.	TRBV7-9	.	TRBJ2-7
CASSEAGELFF	TGTGCCAGCAGTGAGGCCGGGGAGCTGTTTTTT	.	TRBV6-4	.	TRBJ2-2
CASSSGLAGGELFF	TGTGCCAGCAGTTCCGGACTAGCGGGAGGGGAGCTGTTTTTT	TRBD2	TRBV27	.	TRBJ2-2
CASGRGRDTEAFF	TGTGCCAGCGGAAGGGGCCGGGACACTGAAGCTTTCTTT	.	TRBV27	few	TRBJ1-1
CASSLGKEHYGYTF	TGTGCCAGCAGCTTGGGCAAGGAGCACTATGGCTACACCTTC	.	TRBV5-4	.	TRBJ1-2
CASSLQGGLRTEAFF	TGTGCCAGCTCACTACAGGGGGGGTTACGCACTGAAGCTTTCTTT	TRBD1	TRBV18	few	TRBJ1-1
CASSSPALGGARYEQYF	TGTGCCAGCAGTTCGCCCGCCTTAGGGGGGGCTCGCTACGAGCAGTACTTC	.	TRBV28	.	TRBJ2-7
CASSPWEKNIQYF	TGTGCCAGCTCACCATGGGAGAAAAACATTCAGTACTTC	.	TRBV18	few	TRBJ2-4